Ten or more counts support the clone carrying this T cell receptor (beta chain). Its antigen is not known. Germline V gives CDR1 SGHAT, CDR2 FQNNGV. The V gene end was trimmed by 2 bases and the J gene end by 4 bases; junction bases not matched to a gene: 2. This CDR3 spans 15 amino acids. This specimen comes from a study of T cells in Graves' hyperthyroidism and ophthalmopathy. Study results and caveats: The model forecast ophthalmopathy, anticipating it by a median around 6.9 months before onset. In blood, most of the thyroid clonotypes expanded above 0.001 were also present.

Authors of the study amplified TCR beta CDR3 regions from RNA transcripts. First-round RT-PCR of the TCR CDR3 relied on the HTBI primer set. MiXCR, run by TCRdb on the multiplex PCR reads, gives a single entry per CDR3 protein. This table has some 500,000 distinct CDR3 sequences, 15% to 20% appearing once. Lactation, pregnancy, other autoimmune disease or uncontrolled infection excluded patients. Isolation of PBMCs was performed on around 9.4 ml fresh peripheral blood. This sequence originates from a woman in her twenties or thirties with Graves' ophthalmopathy. The specimen sequenced was blood. The chain has TRBV11-2 and TRBJ2-2, with 9 bases identical to TRBD2. In nucleotides, the CDR3 is TGTGCCAGCAGCTTACTTAGCGGGAGCACCGGGGAGCTGTTTTTT. Protein product: CASSLLSGSTGELFF.